The 8 T cell receptor beta chains reported below all come from one sample, sequenced in a study. Each CDR3 protein is one row after TCRdb ran MiXCR on the 5' RACE reads. The data hold nearly 55,000 distinct CDR3 sequences, with approximately 23% observed a single time. The specimen was tumor-infiltrating naive CD4+ T cells sorted from the breast tumor. Subset of the sample: naive CD4+ T cells, CD4+CD45RA+CD25-. These receptors were collected from a female donor with breast cancer.

This clonotype occurred many times. The gene calls are TRBV20-1 and TRBJ1-1, with TRBD1 identical over 11 bases. CDR1 and CDR2 from the germline V gene are DFQATT and SNEGSKA (reference sequence). Trimming took 3 bases from V and 4 from J; bases not matched to a gene: 4. The CDR3 totals 14 residues. The chain's CDR3 is CSARDRGRGTEAFF. The CDR3 coding sequence is TGCAGTGCTAGGGACAGGGGGCGAGGCACTGAAGCTTTCTTT.

The V gene is TRBV6-1, the J gene TRBJ1-1; D remains unclear. V lost 8 bases to trimming and J lost 7 bases, with 14 bases between them. Germline lookup yields CDR1 MNHNS and CDR2 SASEGT. This CDR3 has 12 residues. The CDR3 loop reads CASLSRRGEAFF. The CDR3 DNA sequence: TGTGCCAGCCTAAGCAGGAGAGGTGAAGCTTTCTTT.

This clonotype was seen only a few times. The V gene is TRBV7-9, the J gene TRBJ1-5; D unresolved. V lost 5 bases and J 9 bases, leaving 11 bases between the germline ends. The CDR3 runs 12 residues. CDR1 and CDR2 from the germline V gene are SEHNR and FQNEAQ (reference sequence). The CDR3 sequence: CASSPDRGPQHF. In nucleotides, the CDR3 is TGTGCCAGCAGCCCAGACCGGGGGCCCCAGCATTTT.

This clonotype was seen a handful of times. The J gene is TRBJ2-3, the V gene TRBV4-1; D gene unclear. V lost 0 bases, J lost 4 bases, and 11 bases lay in between. This CDR3 region has 15 residues. The germline CDR1 and CDR2 sequences are MGHRA and YSYEKL. The CDR3 spells CASSQDLSFADTQYF. CDR3 in DNA: TGCGCCAGCAGCCAAGATCTTAGCTTCGCAGATACGCAGTATTTT.

This chain joins TRBV5-1 and TRBJ2-3; no firm D call. The V and J ends lost 0 bases and 2 bases respectively, with 7 bases between them. CDR1 is SGHRS, CDR2 YFSETQ, per germline. The CDR3 has 14 residues. CDR3 DNA sequence: TGCGCCAGCAGCTTGGGTGGGGTCACAGATACGCAGTATTTT. Its translation: CASSLGGVTDTQYF.

Only a few counts were recorded for this clonotype. The chain carries TRBV20-1 and TRBJ2-5; 9 nucleotides align to TRBD1. The CDR3 loop spans 13 amino acids. Losses at the gene ends were 5 bases for V and 2 bases for J; bases not matched to a gene: 3. The germline V gene has CDR1 DFQATT and CDR2 SNEGSKA (reference sequence). The CDR3 coding sequence is TGCAGTGCTCCTGGGACAGGGCAAGAGACCCAGTACTTC. This translates into CSAPGTGQETQYF.

The chain carries TRBV10-3 and TRBJ1-5; D possibly corresponds to TRBD1 (6 bases). From germline, CDR1 is ENHRY and CDR2 SYGVKD. The CDR3 totals 13 residues. The V gene lost 8 bases and the J gene lost 4 bases, with 12 bases spanning the gap. The CDR3 spells CAIGPGANQPQHF. CDR3 nucleotide sequence: TGTGCCATCGGACCGGGGGCGAATCAGCCCCAGCATTTT.

The chain combines TRBV6-6 with TRBJ2-6; D not resolved. V dropped 2 bases and J dropped 0 bases, with 17 bases sitting between them. CDR1 and CDR2 from the germline V gene are MNHNY and SVGAGI (reference sequence). CDR3 length: 19 amino acids. CDR3 DNA: TGTGCCAGCAGTTACAAGGGTCAGGAAAATCTCTCTGGGGCCAACGTCCTGACTTTC. It translates to CASSYKGQENLSGANVLTF.